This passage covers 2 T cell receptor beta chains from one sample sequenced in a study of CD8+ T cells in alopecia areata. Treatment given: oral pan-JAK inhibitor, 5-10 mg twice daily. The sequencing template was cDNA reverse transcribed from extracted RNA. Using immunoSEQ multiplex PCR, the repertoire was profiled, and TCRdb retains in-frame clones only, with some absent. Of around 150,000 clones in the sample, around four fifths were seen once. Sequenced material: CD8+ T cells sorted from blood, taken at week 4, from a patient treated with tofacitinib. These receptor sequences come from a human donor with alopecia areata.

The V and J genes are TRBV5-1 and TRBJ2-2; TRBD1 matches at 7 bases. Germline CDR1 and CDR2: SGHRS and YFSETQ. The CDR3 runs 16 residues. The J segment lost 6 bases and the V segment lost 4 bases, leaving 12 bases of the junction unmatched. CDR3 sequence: CASSPPPDRVPGELFF. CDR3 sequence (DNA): TGCGCCAGCAGCCCACCACCCGACAGGGTTCCCGGGGAGCTGTTTTTT.

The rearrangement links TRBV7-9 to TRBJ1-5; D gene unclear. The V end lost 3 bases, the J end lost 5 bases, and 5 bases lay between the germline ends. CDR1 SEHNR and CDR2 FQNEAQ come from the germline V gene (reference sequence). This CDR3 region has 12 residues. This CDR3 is CASSFSDQPQHF. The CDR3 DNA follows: TGTGCCAGCAGCTTCAGCGATCAGCCCCAGCATTTT.